The 3 T cell receptor beta chains below come from one sample, sequenced in a study of Ad26.COV2.S vaccination and SARS-CoV-2 variants. The data were produced by immunoSEQ multiplex PCR, yet TCRdb's version contains in-frame clones alone and is incomplete. This table holds under 400,000 clones, around 90% found once. Noted treatment: some 20 received Ad26.COV2.S at low or high dose, single or two shots; roughly five received placebo; per-sample allocation not given. The samples were gathered on day 63 after the first injection of vaccine or placebo. Sequencing used peripheral blood, obtained in a trial of Ad26.COV2.S vaccine versus placebo. These receptors were obtained from a person aged 18-65 years who received the Ad26.COV2.S COVID-19 vaccine or a placebo.

A word on this clone: At one boundary the junction diverges from the germline segment, which might be a read error. The sample carries other DNA sequences with the same CDR3. This chain connects TRBV14 to TRBJ1-3; no firm D call. Germline V lookup: CDR1 SGHDN, CDR2 FVKESK. This CDR3 contains 14 residues. DNA of the CDR3: TGTGCTAGCAGCCAAGAATGGCCCTTAAACACCATATATTTT. Translating it yields CASSQEWPLNTIYF.

The chain is built from TRBV7-9 and TRBJ1-4; the D gene is possibly TRBD1 (5 bases). Trimming removed 0 bases from V and 0 bases from J, with 14 bases in between. The CDR3 has 18 amino acids. Germline V gene lookup returns CDR1 SEHNR and CDR2 FQNEAQ (reference sequence). This chain's CDR3 is CASSLAGWQGATNEKLFF. In DNA, the CDR3 is TGTGCCAGCAGCTTAGCCGGTTGGCAGGGAGCAACTAATGAAAAACTGTTTTTT.

The V and J genes are TRBV11-2 and TRBJ2-2; D remains ambiguous. V lost 3 bases to trimming and J lost 0 bases, with 11 bases between them. The CDR3 length is 16 residues. Germline V gene sequence: CDR1 SGHAT, CDR2 FQNNGV. The CDR3 spells CASSFLTRPNTGELFF. The DNA for the CDR3 is TGTGCCAGCAGCTTTCTGACCCGTCCGAACACCGGGGAGCTGTTTTTT.